Listed below are T cell receptor beta chains from one sample, sequenced in a study of blood T cell repertoires in COVID-19. Clones were read by immunoSEQ multiplex PCR, and TCRdb kept only the in-frame ones, dropping some. The table lists around 84,000 clones, 70% to 80% of them singletons. Sequencing was carried out using peripheral blood. The receptors stem from a man aged 50 to 59 with active or convalescent COVID-19. Each CDR3 is given with its conserved first and last residue. D genes are given only for firm matches. Not all rows give a size; the values are once, few, many and, for expanded clones, a class.

CDR3nt,CDR3aa,j_gene,d_gene,v_gene,len,abundance
TGTGCCAGCAGCCCCGTTGGGGGGGCCAACACCGGGGAGCTGTTTTTT,CASSPVGGANTGELFF,TRBJ2-2,-,TRBV7-2,16,-
TGTGCCAGCAGCTCGAGCCCCAGGGTTTCCTACGAGCAGTACTTC,CASSSSPRVSYEQYF,TRBJ2-7,-,TRBV11-2,15,-
TGTGCCACCAGCAGAGATTGGTCAGGCTACGAGCAGTACTTC,CATSRDWSGYEQYF,TRBJ2-7,-,TRBV15,14,-
TGTGCCAGCAGCTTTGGGTTCTCGGGGGGGGGAGCCTACGAGCAGTACTTC,CASSFGFSGGGAYEQYF,TRBJ2-7,TRBD2,TRBV7-2,17,-
TGTGCCAGCAGCGTAGGGCCAGTGAACACTGAAGCTTTCTTT,CASSVGPVNTEAFF,TRBJ1-1,-,TRBV9,14,many
TGCGCCAGCAGCCTACGAGGACAGGGGACAGGATTCGAGCAGTACTTC,CASSLRGQGTGFEQYF,TRBJ2-7,TRBD1,TRBV4-1,16,-
TGTGCCGCCAGTGACTCCGGGACAGGGTCCCCCGAAAAACTGTTTTTT,CAASDSGTGSPEKLFF,TRBJ1-4,TRBD1,TRBV24-1,16,-
TGTGCCAGCAGCGGTGGAGGTGACAGGAATGGCTACACCTTC,CASSGGGDRNGYTF,TRBJ1-2,-,TRBV9,14,-
TGCGCCAGCAGCCAAGATCTGAGGCCTGGCAGTAGCACAGATACGCAGTATTTT,CASSQDLRPGSSTDTQYF,TRBJ2-3,-,TRBV4-3,18,-
TGTGCCAGCTGCCGTGCCACAGAACTAGCAACTAATGAAAAACTGTTTTTT,CASCRATELATNEKLFF,TRBJ1-4,-,TRBV7-9,17,-
TGTGCCAGCAGCCAGTGGACAGGAGAATATGGCTACACCTTC,CASSQWTGEYGYTF,TRBJ1-2,TRBD1,TRBV3-1/TRBV3-2,14,-
TGTGCCAGCAGCCGGGTTTCGTATGGCTACACCTTC,CASSRVSYGYTF,TRBJ1-2,-,TRBV12-3/TRBV12-4,12,-
TGTGCCATCGGTGGACAGGGCGTAAGGTACACTGAAGCTTTCTTT,CAIGGQGVRYTEAFF,TRBJ1-1,TRBD1,TRBV10-3,15,-
TGTGCTAGTGGTTTGGCCGGGACAGGGGGGGTCGGGGAGCTGTTTTTT,CASGLAGTGGVGELFF,TRBJ2-2,TRBD1,TRBV12-5,16,-
TGCGCCAGCAGCCAAGGGACTAGCGGTGCCAGGGAGCAGTACTTC,CASSQGTSGAREQYF,TRBJ2-7,TRBD2,TRBV4-3,15,-
TGTGCCTGGATTACGCGATACACTGAAGCTTTCTTT,CAWITRYTEAFF,TRBJ1-1,-,TRBV30,12,-
TGTGCCAGCAGCCGAGGAAGGGGAGCGGGGGGGCCGGTTGGCACAGATACGCAGTATTTT,CASSRGRGAGGPVGTDTQYF,TRBJ2-3,TRBD2,TRBV9,20,-
TGTGCCAGCAGCCCGACAGGGCTTAGCAATCAGCCCCAGCATTTT,CASSPTGLSNQPQHF,TRBJ1-5,TRBD1,TRBV7-2,15,few
TGTGCCTGGAGTTTGGGAGTGGTTGGGTCACCCCTCCACTTT,CAWSLGVVGSPLHF,TRBJ1-6,-,TRBV30,14,-
TGCGCCAGCAGCCAAGACCGCGGAATCTATAGCTACACCTTC,CASSQDRGIYSYTF,TRBJ1-2,-,TRBV4-3,14,once
TGTGCCAGCAGCGTAGCTGGGCAGATGAACACTGAAGCTTTCTTT,CASSVAGQMNTEAFF,TRBJ1-1,-,TRBV9,15,-
TGTGCCAGCAGTCAGCGGTCGGGGGAGCAGTTCTTC,CASSQRSGEQFF,TRBJ2-1,-,TRBV28,12,-
TGTGCCAGCAGGGGAACAGGCCAACAGCCCCAGCATTTT,CASRGTGQQPQHF,TRBJ1-5,-,TRBV6-5,13,-
TGTGCCAGCTCACCACGGGAGGGGAATTCACCCCTCCACTTT,CASSPREGNSPLHF,TRBJ1-6,-,TRBV18,14,-
TGTGCCAGCAGCTGGACAGGACAGAGGACCGGGGAGCTGTTTTTT,CASSWTGQRTGELFF,TRBJ2-2,TRBD1,TRBV7-2,15,once
TGTGCCAGCAGCAGGGACTGGTACAATGAGCAGTTCTTC,CASSRDWYNEQFF,TRBJ2-1,-,TRBV7-8,13,-
TGTGCCAGCAGCTTGGGCGGCACCGGGGAGCTGTTTTTT,CASSLGGTGELFF,TRBJ2-2,-,TRBV5-6,13,-
TGCGCCAGCAGCTCCGCCAGGGGGTCGGACACTGAAGCTTTCTTT,CASSSARGSDTEAFF,TRBJ1-1,TRBD1,TRBV5-1,15,-
TGCGCCAGCAGCCAGCGATCTAGCGGGGGATACCCCGGGGAGCTGTTTTTT,CASSQRSSGGYPGELFF,TRBJ2-2,TRBD2,TRBV4-3,17,-
TGTGCCAGCAGTAAGGGGGCGCGGGGAAACATTCAGTACTTC,CASSKGARGNIQYF,TRBJ2-4,-,TRBV27,14,-
TGTGCCAGCAGCTTAGAGTGGGGAACTAGCGGGGGCAGGGGCATTCAGTACTTC,CASSLEWGTSGGRGIQYF,TRBJ2-4,TRBD2,TRBV7-2,18,-
TGTGCCAGCAGCTCCGGGACAGGGGTATACACTGAAGCTTTCTTT,CASSSGTGVYTEAFF,TRBJ1-1,TRBD1,TRBV11-3,15,-
TGTGCCAGCAGTTTTGTGACAGGGAGTGAGCAGTTCTTC,CASSFVTGSEQFF,TRBJ2-1,TRBD1,TRBV12-3/TRBV12-4,13,-
TGTGCCAGCAGCTTGGGGGCAGTAGCGGGGGGAATCTACGAGCAGTACTTC,CASSLGAVAGGIYEQYF,TRBJ2-7,TRBD2,TRBV11-2,17,-
TGTGCCAGCTCACCCCAGGAGGGGGCGCGGAATGAGCAGTTCTTC,CASSPQEGARNEQFF,TRBJ2-1,-,TRBV18,15,-
TGTGCCAGCTCACCTAATGCCCAGGTAGTTCAGCCCCAGCATTTT,CASSPNAQVVQPQHF,TRBJ1-5,-,TRBV18,15,once
TGTGCCAGCAGCTTAGCTCAAACCGGGACAGGGGGTGGCGAGCAGTACTTC,CASSLAQTGTGGGEQYF,TRBJ2-7,TRBD1,TRBV7-8,17,-
TGCGCCAGCAGCTCCTCCGGGACAGCGACTGGCTACACCTTC,CASSSSGTATGYTF,TRBJ1-2,TRBD1,TRBV5-1,14,-
TGTGCCTGGATGTTCATTTCGGGGCCCCTCCACTTT,CAWMFISGPLHF,TRBJ1-6,-,TRBV30,12,medium-sized
TGCGCCAGCAGCTTAGGACAATCTGGAAACACCATATATTTT,CASSLGQSGNTIYF,TRBJ1-3,-,TRBV5-1,14,-
TGTGCCAGCAGTTTAAAAGGGACAGGGGCCTACGAGCAGTACTTC,CASSLKGTGAYEQYF,TRBJ2-7,TRBD1,TRBV27,15,-
TGCGCCAGCAGCCAAGGAAACTCGGGTCAGCCCCAGCATTTT,CASSQGNSGQPQHF,TRBJ1-5,-,TRBV4-3,14,-
TGTGCCAGCAGTGAAGCCGCTAGCGGGTCCTACAATGAGCAGTTCTTC,CASSEAASGSYNEQFF,TRBJ2-1,TRBD2,TRBV6-1,16,-
TGCGCCAGCAGCTTGGCCGGGCCGGGGGGCAATGAGCAGTTCTTC,CASSLAGPGGNEQFF,TRBJ2-1,TRBD2,TRBV5-1,15,-
TGTGCCAGCAGCCTCGGACAGGGTGAAGAGCAGTACTTC,CASSLGQGEEQYF,TRBJ2-7,TRBD1,TRBV7-3,13,-
TGTGCCAGCAGCTTAACGGAGGGAATAGGGTACGAGCAGTACTTC,CASSLTEGIGYEQYF,TRBJ2-7,-,TRBV7-3,15,-
TGTGCCAGCAGTTACCCTACGGGGGGAAGATACAATGAGCAGTTCTTC,CASSYPTGGRYNEQFF,TRBJ2-1,TRBD2,TRBV6-2/TRBV6-3,16,-
TGTGCCAGCAGCCTAACCCCCGAGCCAGGGACACAAGAAGCTTTCTTT,CASSLTPEPGTQEAFF,TRBJ1-1,-,TRBV4-2,16,-
TGTGCCAGCAGCGCCCGTGGGGGCGCATACCCTCAGCCCCAGCATTTT,CASSARGGAYPQPQHF,TRBJ1-5,-,TRBV9,16,few
TGTGCCAGCAGCCCTACAGGTTCGGGACAGGAGACCCAGTACTTC,CASSPTGSGQETQYF,TRBJ2-5,TRBD1,TRBV7-9,15,-
TGTGCCAGCAGTTACCAGGGTGGAAACACCATATATTTT,CASSYQGGNTIYF,TRBJ1-3,-,TRBV6-5,13,once
TGTGCCAGCAGTTGGACATGGAACACCGGGGAGCTGTTTTTT,CASSWTWNTGELFF,TRBJ2-2,-,TRBV6-6,14,-